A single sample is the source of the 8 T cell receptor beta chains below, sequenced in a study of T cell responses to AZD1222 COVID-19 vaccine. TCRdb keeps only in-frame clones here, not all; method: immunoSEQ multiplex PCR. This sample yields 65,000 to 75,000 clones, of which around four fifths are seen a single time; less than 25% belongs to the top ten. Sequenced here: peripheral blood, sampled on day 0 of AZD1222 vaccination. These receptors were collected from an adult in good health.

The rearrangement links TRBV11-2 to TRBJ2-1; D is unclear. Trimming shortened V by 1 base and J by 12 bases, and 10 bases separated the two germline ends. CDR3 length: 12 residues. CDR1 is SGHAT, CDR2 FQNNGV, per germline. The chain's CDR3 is CASSLGAGWQFF. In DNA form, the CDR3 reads TGTGCCAGCAGCTTAGGGGCCGGGTGGCAGTTCTTC.

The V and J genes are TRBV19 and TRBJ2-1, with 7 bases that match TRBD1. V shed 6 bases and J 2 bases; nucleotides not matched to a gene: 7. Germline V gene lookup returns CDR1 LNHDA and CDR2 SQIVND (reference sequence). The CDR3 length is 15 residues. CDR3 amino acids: CASRADRVTYNEQFF. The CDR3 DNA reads TGTGCCAGTAGGGCAGACAGGGTGACCTACAATGAGCAGTTCTTC.

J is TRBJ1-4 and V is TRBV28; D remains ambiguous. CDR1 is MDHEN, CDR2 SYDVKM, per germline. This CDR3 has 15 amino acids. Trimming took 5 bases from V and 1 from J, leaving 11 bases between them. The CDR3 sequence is CASSPGLGTNEKLFF. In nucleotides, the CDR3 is TGTGCCAGCAGTCCTGGACTTGGAACTAATGAAAAACTGTTTTTT.

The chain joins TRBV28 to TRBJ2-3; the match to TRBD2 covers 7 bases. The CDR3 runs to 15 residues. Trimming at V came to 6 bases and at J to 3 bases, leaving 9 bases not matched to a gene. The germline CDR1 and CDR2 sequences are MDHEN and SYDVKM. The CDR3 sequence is CASRSGGRRTDTQYF. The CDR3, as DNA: TGTGCCAGCAGGTCTGGCGGGAGAAGGACAGATACGCAGTATTTT.

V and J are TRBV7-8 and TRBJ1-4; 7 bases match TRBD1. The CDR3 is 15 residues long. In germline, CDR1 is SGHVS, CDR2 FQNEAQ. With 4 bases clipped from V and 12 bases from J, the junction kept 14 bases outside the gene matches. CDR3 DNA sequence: TGTGCCAGCAGCTCTTCCGGGACAGCCGACCGTGAACTGTTTTTT. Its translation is CASSSSGTADRELFF.

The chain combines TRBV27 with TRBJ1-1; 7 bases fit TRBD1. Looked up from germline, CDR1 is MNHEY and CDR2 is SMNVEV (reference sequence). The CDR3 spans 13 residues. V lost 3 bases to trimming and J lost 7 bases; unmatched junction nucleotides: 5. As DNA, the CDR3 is TGTGCCAGCAGTTTTTACAGGGGAATTGAAGCTTTCTTT. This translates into CASSFYRGIEAFF.

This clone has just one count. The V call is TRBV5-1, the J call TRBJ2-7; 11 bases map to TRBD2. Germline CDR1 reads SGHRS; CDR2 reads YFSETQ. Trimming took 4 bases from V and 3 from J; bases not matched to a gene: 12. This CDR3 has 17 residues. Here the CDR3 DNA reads TGCGCCAGCAGCCAGGACACCGGACTAGCGGGTAACTACGAGCAGTACTTC. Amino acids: CASSQDTGLAGNYEQYF. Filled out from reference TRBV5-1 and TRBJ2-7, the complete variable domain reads KAGVTQTPRYLIKTRGQQVTLSCSPISGHRSVSWYQQTPGQGLQFLFEYFSETQRNKGNFPGRFSGRQFSNSRSEMNVSTLELGDSALYLCASSQDTGLAGNYEQYFGPGTRLTVT.

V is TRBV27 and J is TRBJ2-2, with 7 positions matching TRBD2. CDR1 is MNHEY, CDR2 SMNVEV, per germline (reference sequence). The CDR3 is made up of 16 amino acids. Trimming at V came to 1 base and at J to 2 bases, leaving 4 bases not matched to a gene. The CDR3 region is CASSLFLAANTGELFF. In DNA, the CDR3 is TGTGCCAGCAGTTTATTCCTAGCGGCAAACACCGGGGAGCTGTTTTTT.